This T cell receptor (beta chain) originates from a study of cytomegalovirus exposure and HLA in healthy donors. A word on this clone: Its antigen is as yet unknown.

There are 16 residues in the CDR3. V shed 2 bases, J shed 7 bases, and the junction held 13 bases outside the gene matches. Germline V gene lookup returns CDR1 SGHRS and CDR2 YFSETQ. The study ran its PCR with 60 Vbeta and 13 Jbeta primers. Libraries were prepared by immunoSEQ multiplex PCR; TCRdb keeps only in-frame clonotypes and omits some of them. The sample has hundreds of thousands of clones; just over 75% are singletons. Overall study findings and caveats: Researchers counted roughly 150 TCR beta chains as cytomegalovirus-associated. Under in vitro conditions, three CMV-associated chains were confirmed as specific for CMV antigens.

This receptor was identified in a man between 18 and 29 years old in good health and CMV-seronegative. This sequence joins TRBV5-1 and TRBJ1-1; 8 bases fit TRBD1. The sequenced sample consisted of PBMCs. The chain's CDR3 is CASSFSDRGRSGEAFF. The CDR3, as DNA: TGCGCCAGCAGCTTTAGTGACAGGGGAAGGTCGGGTGAAGCTTTCTTT.